This T cell receptor (beta chain) was identified during a study of technical replicates of blood from a few donors. Clones were read by immunoSEQ multiplex PCR, and TCRdb kept only the in-frame ones, dropping some. The table shows 74,000 or so clones, with 96% occurring only once. This clone was observed once. Germline CDR1 is SGHRS and CDR2 is YFSETQ. The CDR3 is 14 residues long. The V gene lost 5 bases and the J gene lost 0 bases, with 12 bases spanning the gap. The source is a human donor in good health. The chain uses TRBV5-1 and TRBJ2-7; D perhaps matches TRBD2 (5 bases). Sample: T cells isolated from PBMCs. CDR3 loop: CASRILGSSYEQYF. The CDR3 region has the DNA TGCGCCAGCAGAATACTAGGAAGCTCCTACGAGCAGTACTTC.